The rows below give T cell receptor beta chains drawn from one sample of a study of cytomegalovirus exposure and HLA in healthy donors. Assay: immunoSEQ multiplex PCR; the TCRdb copy retains only in-frame clones and omits some. The top ten clones hold under 8.5% of a sample with about 130,000 clones, roughly 80% of them seen once. The specimen sequenced was PBMCs. These receptor sequences come from a male donor in good health and CMV-seronegative. Each CDR3 is given with its conserved first and last residue. Fields, in order: clone size, V gene, D gene, J gene, CDR3 DNA, CDR3 protein. The D gene is left open where the match is weak. Size is omitted from some rows. Given values are once, few, many or a class for expanded clones.

>NA|TRBV7-9|NA|TRBJ2-7
TGTGCCAGCAGTGGGGACGGGAGCAGCTCCTACGAGCAGTACTTC
CASSGDGSSSYEQYF
>NA|TRBV10-3|NA|TRBJ2-7
TGTGCCATCAGTCCGGTTGGCTACGAGCAGTACTTC
CAISPVGYEQYF
>NA|TRBV4-1|NA|TRBJ1-4
TGCGCCAGCGGAGGTCCGGCTAATGAAAAACTGTTTTTT
CASGGPANEKLFF
>NA|TRBV28|TRBD2|TRBJ2-1
TGTGCCAGCAGTTTAAACCGGGGACTAGCGGGAGAGATCTCCTACAATGAGCAGTTCTTC
CASSLNRGLAGEISYNEQFF
>NA|TRBV5-6|TRBD1|TRBJ1-3
TGTGCCAGCAGCTTAAGGGGGCCTGGAAACACCATATATTTT
CASSLRGPGNTIYF
>NA|TRBV4-2|NA|TRBJ1-5
TGTGCCAGCAGCCAAGATTGGGGGGTCGGTCAGCCCCAGCATTTT
CASSQDWGVGQPQHF
>NA|TRBV5-1|TRBD1|TRBJ2-3
TGCGCCAGTAGGGACAGGGAGGTTTTTGGTCCAGATACGCAGTATTTT
CASRDREVFGPDTQYF
>NA|TRBV28|NA|TRBJ2-1
TGTGCCAGCAGCCCTCGCCTGGTAGCTTACAATGAGCAGTTCTTC
CASSPRLVAYNEQFF
>NA|TRBV2|NA|TRBJ2-7
TGTGCCAGCGGACTCAGCTACGAGCAGTACTTC
CASGLSYEQYF
>NA|TRBV12-5|TRBD1|TRBJ2-1
TGTGCTAGTGGGTACGACAGGGACGGGCAGTTCTTC
CASGYDRDGQFF
>NA|TRBV12-5|TRBD1|TRBJ2-1
TGTGCTAGTGGTTTACCCCATCCGGGACAGGGGCACAATGAGCAGTTCTTC
CASGLPHPGQGHNEQFF
>NA|TRBV28|NA|TRBJ1-2
TGTGCCAGCAGTTTTACAGGCTATGGCTACACCTTC
CASSFTGYGYTF
>NA|TRBV6-6|TRBD2|TRBJ2-7
TGTGCCAGCACCCAGGCTAGCGGGGTTGGGGAGCAGTACTTC
CASTQASGVGEQYF
>NA|TRBV5-8|NA|TRBJ2-7
TGTGCCAGCAGCTTCCACTTAGCCTACGAGCAGTACTTC
CASSFHLAYEQYF
>NA|TRBV7-2|NA|TRBJ2-5
TGTGCCAGCAGCTTAACCCGGACCGGGGGCCAGTACTTC
CASSLTRTGGQYF
>NA|TRBV2|NA|TRBJ1-6
TGTGCCAGCAGTGTGACAGCGATAAATTCACCCCTCCACTTT
CASSVTAINSPLHF
>few|TRBV7-9|NA|TRBJ2-7
TGTTCCAGCAGCTTGATCCCCTCCAGTGGAGGGACCGAGCAGTACTTC
CSSSLIPSSGGTEQYF
>NA|TRBV28|NA|TRBJ1-5
TGTGCCAGCAGTTTACCAGCGAATCAGCCCCAGCATTTT
CASSLPANQPQHF
>NA|TRBV28|TRBD1|TRBJ2-7
TGTGCCAGCAGCCGGGACAGGGGCTACGAGCAGTACTTC
CASSRDRGYEQYF
>NA|TRBV28|NA|TRBJ2-4
TGTGCCAGCAGTTTGTCGGACTCAAAAAACATTCAGTACTTC
CASSLSDSKNIQYF
>NA|TRBV6-1|TRBD2|TRBJ2-5
TGTGCCAGTGCCCTCCTATCTAGCGGCCAGGAGACCCAGTACTTC
CASALLSSGQETQYF
>NA|TRBV28|NA|TRBJ1-1
TGTGCCAGCAGTTCCCCGGGTCAAATGCCTGAAGCTTTCTTT
CASSSPGQMPEAFF
>few|TRBV18|NA|TRBJ1-2
TGTGCCAGCTCACCACCGACAGAAAGCTATGGCTACACCTTC
CASSPPTESYGYTF